The 32 T cell receptor beta chains below all came from one sample that was sequenced in a study of radiation and T cells in renal cell carcinoma. Profiled with immunoSEQ multiplex PCR; TCRdb holds only in-frame clones, not every one. The top ten clones hold under 4% of a sample with some 110,000 clones, around 80% of them seen once. Time point denoted: baseline pretreatment blood. As to treatment: 15 Gy SBRT to primary tumor, nephrectomy 4 weeks later. The material was blood, obtained from a patient whose treatment included radiotherapy and nephrectomy. Source of these receptors: a woman aged 55-69 years with renal cell carcinoma.

This clone was recorded once. In nucleotides, the CDR3 is TGTGCCAGCAGTTTAAGGCGTCCGGGGAGCAACTATGGCTACACCTTC. Translated, it gives CASSLRRPGSNYGYTF. The chain joins TRBV27 to TRBJ1-2; D gene unclear. Trimming removed 2 bases from V and 2 bases from J, with 15 bases in between. This CDR3 spans 16 amino acids. The germline gives CDR1 MNHEY, CDR2 SMNVEV (reference sequence).

This chain connects TRBV5-4 to TRBJ2-5, with TRBD1 matching 9 bases. The germline V gene has CDR1 SGHNT and CDR2 YYREEE (reference sequence). The CDR3 totals 15 residues. Trimming removed 0 bases from V and 5 bases from J; junction bases left unmatched: 5. The DNA for the CDR3 is TGTGCCAGCAGCTTGGAACAGGGGGCAGGGGAGACCCAGTACTTC. This codes for CASSLEQGAGETQYF.

On this clone: At one end the junction does not follow the germline gene, possibly because of a read error. V gene TRBV19 combines with J gene TRBJ2-1; a weak D match, TRBD1 (6 bases). Germline CDR1 LNHDA, CDR2 SQIVND (reference sequence). The CDR3 runs 13 residues. The CDR3 coding sequence is TGTGCCAGTAGTCAAATTCAGGGGAATGAACAGTTCTTC. Amino acid sequence: CASSQIQGNEQFF.

V gene TRBV7-9 combines with J gene TRBJ1-6; no definite D call. Germline loops: CDR1 SEHNR, CDR2 FQNEAQ (reference sequence). The CDR3 spans 13 residues. The V gene lost 7 bases and the J gene lost 7 bases, with 11 bases spanning the gap. The CDR3 spells CASTTLENSPLHF. Written as DNA, the CDR3 is TGTGCCAGCACCACCCTAGAGAATTCACCCCTCCACTTT.

This sequence joins TRBV9 and TRBJ1-2, with D perhaps TRBD1 (5 bases). With 3 bases removed from V and 7 bases from J, the gap between germline ends came to 16 bases. Germline-derived CDR1 and CDR2 are SGDLS and YYNGEE. The length of the CDR3 is 14 residues. This CDR3 reads CASSADQGRAGYTF. CDR3 DNA: TGTGCCAGCAGCGCCGATCAGGGAAGGGCTGGCTACACCTTC.

The chain recombines TRBV6-5 with TRBJ1-2; no firm D call. Germline V gene lookup returns CDR1 MNHEY and CDR2 SVGAGI. Trimming removed 0 bases from V and 6 bases from J, with 8 bases in between. CDR3 length equals 13 residues. The CDR3 protein is CASSYSRADGYTF. CDR3 in DNA: TGTGCCAGCAGTTACTCGAGGGCGGATGGCTACACCTTC.

The chain recombines TRBV4-3 with TRBJ2-3, with D perhaps matching TRBD1 (5 bases). The CDR3 consists of 14 residues. CDR1 is LGHNA, CDR2 YSLEER, per germline. V lost 3 bases and J 6 bases, leaving 13 bases between the germline ends. The CDR3 DNA is TGCGCCAGCAGCCAGGGGCTCGCGGACGATACGCAGTATTTT. Translated, it gives CASSQGLADDTQYF.

The gene calls are TRBV5-1 and TRBJ1-1; TRBD1 might be the D (5 bases). Germline V gives CDR1 SGHRS, CDR2 YFSETQ. V lost 0 bases, J lost 8 bases, and 11 bases lay in between. This CDR3 has 13 amino acids. CDR3 region: CASSLAGTREAFF. CDR3 sequence (DNA): TGCGCCAGCAGCTTGGCGGGGACTCGGGAAGCTTTCTTT. The full variable domain, rest sourced from reference TRBV5-1 and TRBJ1-1, is KAGVTQTPRYLIKTRGQQVTLSCSPISGHRSVSWYQQTPGQGLQFLFEYFSETQRNKGNFPGRFSGRQFSNSRSEMNVSTLELGDSALYLCASSLAGTREAFFGQGTRLTVV.

V is TRBV5-5 and J is TRBJ2-3, with TRBD2 matching over 9 bases. Germline lookup yields CDR1 SGHKS and CDR2 YYEKEE (reference sequence). The CDR3 is made up of 14 amino acids. V was clipped by 4 bases and J by 8 bases; unmatched bases: 8. The DNA for the CDR3 is TGTGCCAGCAGCCACGGGACTAGCCCCCGTACGCAGTATTTT. This codes for CASSHGTSPRTQYF.

By share, this clone counts as medium-sized. The chain links TRBV6-1 to TRBJ2-2; D is unresolved. Trimming removed 2 bases at V and 8 bases at J, with 6 bases between. This CDR3 spans 12 amino acids. Germline CDR1 reads MNHNS; CDR2 reads SASEGT. DNA for the CDR3: TGTGCCAGCAGTGAACCCCAGGGGGAGCTGTTTTTT. This translates into CASSEPQGELFF.

The rearrangement joins TRBV13 to TRBJ1-2; D is unclear. Germline V gives CDR1 PRHDT, CDR2 FYEKMQ (reference sequence). The CDR3 consists of 16 residues. V was shortened by 5 bases and J by 6 bases, with 22 bases between the two germline ends. The DNA of the CDR3 is TGTGCCAGCAGCCTATCAAGATCGACACATTGGGATGGCTACACCTTC. The encoded protein is CASSLSRSTHWDGYTF.

The rearrangement links TRBV5-8 to TRBJ2-2; D not resolved. Germline CDR1 and CDR2: SGHTS and YDEGEE. V was trimmed by 2 bases and J by 4 bases, leaving 12 bases between them. The CDR3 consists of 15 residues. CDR3 loop: CASSFPLSFTGELFF. In DNA, the CDR3 is TGTGCCAGCAGCTTTCCACTCTCATTCACCGGGGAGCTGTTTTTT.

The chain recombines TRBV18 with TRBJ1-1, with 12 nucleotides matching TRBD1. Germline CDR1 and CDR2: KGHSH and LQKENI. With 5 bases clipped from V and 5 bases from J, the junction kept 3 bases outside the gene matches. The CDR3 is 14 amino acids. CDR3 amino acids: CASSGDRGLTEAFF. Here the CDR3 DNA reads TGTGCCAGCTCAGGGGACAGGGGGCTGACTGAAGCTTTCTTT.

The table lists this clone with a count of one. The chain uses TRBV6-1 and TRBJ1-2, with D uncertain. Per germline, CDR1 MNHNS and CDR2 SASEGT. The CDR3 contains 15 residues. Deletions cut 7 bases from V and 2 bases from J, with 17 bases between. The CDR3, as DNA: TGTGCCAGCACATCGCCCGGGCCACCAAACTATGGCTACACCTTC. It translates to CASTSPGPPNYGYTF.

The chain joins TRBV7-2 to TRBJ2-7; a possible D gene is TRBD2 (5 bases). V dropped 5 bases and J dropped 2 bases, with 13 bases sitting between them. This CDR3 is 14 amino acids long. The germline V gene has CDR1 SGHTA and CDR2 FQGNSA. Here the CDR3 reads CASSTGMPPYEQYF. The CDR3 region has the DNA TGTGCCAGCAGCACCGGGATGCCCCCCTACGAGCAGTACTTC.

The chain carries TRBV14 and TRBJ1-4, with D hard to call. Trimming shortened V by 3 bases and J by 0 bases, and 5 bases separated the two germline ends. CDR1 SGHDN and CDR2 FVKESK come from the germline V gene. CDR3 length equals 14 residues. CDR3: CASSHSPTNEKLFF. The CDR3 coding sequence is TGTGCCAGCAGCCATTCTCCAACTAATGAAAAACTGTTTTTT.

The chain has TRBV19 and TRBJ2-1, with D possibly being TRBD1 (6 bases). CDR3 length: 16 amino acids. V was shortened by 5 bases and J by 5 bases, with 19 bases between the two germline ends. CDR1 LNHDA and CDR2 SQIVND come from the germline V gene (reference sequence). The CDR3 DNA reads as TGTGCCAGTAGTCCCAGCCGGGACAACTACGACAATGAGCAGTTCTTC. Translated, it gives CASSPSRDNYDNEQFF.

This chain links TRBV2 with TRBJ1-2; TRBD1 aligns across 9 bases. J was trimmed by 8 bases and V by 8 bases; bases with no gene match: 9. CDR1 and CDR2 (germline): SNHLY, FYNNEI. The CDR3 is made up of 13 amino acids. CDR3 in amino acids: CASGDRDSKGYTF. The CDR3 coding sequence is TGTGCCAGCGGGGACAGGGACTCTAAGGGCTACACCTTC. The full variable domain, with the rest looked up from reference TRBV2 and TRBJ1-2, is EPEVTQTPSHQVTQMGQEVILRCVPISNHLYFYWYRQILGQKVEFLVSFYNNEISEKSEIFDDQFSVERPDGSNFTLKIRSTKLEDSAMYFCASGDRDSKGYTFGSGTRLTVV.

The chain carries TRBV7-9 and TRBJ2-3, with 8 bases lining up with TRBD2. From germline, CDR1 is SEHNR and CDR2 FQNEAQ (reference sequence). V was clipped by 6 bases and J by 1 base; unmatched bases: 3. This CDR3 is 14 amino acids long. For the CDR3, the DNA is TGTGCCAGCAGGCGGGGGGACCGCACAGATACGCAGTATTTT. Translation gives CASRRGDRTDTQYF.

This chain links TRBV27 with TRBJ1-5; D gene uncertain. Germline-derived CDR1 and CDR2 are MNHEY and SMNVEV (reference sequence). This CDR3 is 13 amino acids long. Trimming left V 2 bases short and J 10 bases short, with 12 bases between. The CDR3 region is CASSLRNDLPQHF. The CDR3 coding sequence is TGTGCCAGCAGTTTAAGGAACGACCTACCCCAGCATTTT.

This clone appeared once. CDR3 amino acids: CASSIDPLNTEAFF. The CDR3 DNA reads TGTGCCAGTAGTATCGACCCTCTGAACACTGAAGCTTTCTTT. The chain combines TRBV19 with TRBJ1-1; no clear D. This CDR3 spans 14 amino acids. V dropped 3 bases and J dropped 0 bases, with 8 bases sitting between them. CDR1 and CDR2 (germline): LNHDA, SQIVND (reference sequence).

A note on this clone: Other nucleotide sequences in the sample specify the same CDR3. V gene TRBV6-5 combines with J gene TRBJ1-1; D may be TRBD1 (5 bases). Per germline, CDR1 MNHEY and CDR2 SVGAGI. This CDR3 has 14 amino acids. V was pared by 0 bases and J by 2 bases, with 7 bases between. CDR3 region: CASSYSGVNTEAFF. The CDR3 nucleotides are TGTGCCAGCAGTTACTCAGGGGTAAACACTGAAGCTTTCTTT.

The rearrangement uses TRBV25-1 and TRBJ1-2, with 10 positions matching TRBD1. V trimming: 6 bases; J trimming: 6 bases; junction bases outside the gene matches: 10. Germline assignment: CDR1 MGHDK and CDR2 SYGVNS. The CDR3 is 15 residues long. DNA for the CDR3: TGTGCCAGCAGAGATACGACAGGGGGCGAGAATGGCTACACCTTC. Its protein is CASRDTTGGENGYTF.

V is TRBV2 and J is TRBJ2-5; no firm D call. Germline-derived CDR1 and CDR2 are SNHLY and FYNNEI. CDR3 length: 14 residues. The V gene lost 8 bases and the J gene lost 4 bases, with 17 bases spanning the gap. CDR3 amino acids: CASGMGTVRETQYF. For the CDR3, the DNA is TGTGCCAGCGGGATGGGCACGGTGAGAGAGACCCAGTACTTC.

This clone was observed a few times. This sequence joins TRBV27 and TRBJ2-3, with TRBD2 matching over 12 bases. Trimming cost V 3 bases and J 6 bases; bases outside gene matches: 7. There are 16 residues in the CDR3. Per the germline V gene, CDR1 is MNHEY and CDR2 is SMNVEV (reference sequence). The DNA for the CDR3 is TGTGCCAGCAGTTTCCTAGCGGGGGGGCCAGGGGATACGCAGTATTTT. Translated: CASSFLAGGPGDTQYF.

The chain recombines TRBV2 with TRBJ2-7, with 8 bases lining up with TRBD1. J was trimmed by 0 bases and V by 1 base; bases with no gene match: 2. This CDR3 has 15 residues. Germline CDR1 reads SNHLY; CDR2 reads FYNNEI. Written as DNA, the CDR3 is TGTGCCAGCAGTGAAGGGACAGGGAGCTCCTACGAGCAGTACTTC. This codes for CASSEGTGSSYEQYF.

V is TRBV6-5 and J is TRBJ1-3; 7 bases map to TRBD1. The CDR3 sequence is 15 residues long. Losses at the gene ends were 5 bases for V and 3 bases for J; bases not matched to a gene: 7. CDR1 is MNHEY, CDR2 SVGAGI, per germline. The CDR3 nucleotides read TGTGCCAGCAGTCCTGAGGGGGCGCGTGGAAACACCATATATTTT. Translation: CASSPEGARGNTIYF.

The rearrangement uses TRBV6-5 and TRBJ2-1, with 11 bases identical to TRBD2. V lost 7 bases to trimming and J lost 4 bases; unmatched junction nucleotides: 6. Germline lookup yields CDR1 MNHEY and CDR2 SVGAGI. CDR3 length equals 15 residues. The CDR3 protein is CASTPGLAAYNEQFF. For the CDR3, the DNA is TGTGCCAGCACCCCGGGACTAGCGGCTTACAATGAGCAGTTCTTC.

This clone is a singleton in its sample. The chain carries TRBV10-3 and TRBJ1-1; possibly TRBD1 for D (6 bases). V gave up 5 bases and J gave up 1 base, with 8 bases separating them. This CDR3 is built from 13 residues. Germline values: CDR1 ENHRY, CDR2 SYGVKD. CDR3 protein: CAISWDKNTEAFF. Written as DNA, the CDR3 is TGTGCCATCAGTTGGGACAAGAACACTGAAGCTTTCTTT.

The chain links TRBV6-6 to TRBJ1-1, with 7 positions matching TRBD1. Trimming cost V 6 bases and J 4 bases; bases outside gene matches: 5. Germline V gene data show CDR1 as MNHNY and CDR2 as SVGAGI (reference sequence). The CDR3 extends over 13 amino acids. Here the CDR3 reads CASRLDRTTEAFF. CDR3 nucleotide sequence: TGTGCCAGCAGACTGGACAGGACCACTGAAGCTTTCTTT.

The CDR3 nucleotides are TGTGCCAGCAACCAACAGGGGGCTGGAAATGAAAAACTGTTTTTT. This translates into CASNQQGAGNEKLFF. The V gene is TRBV6-1, the J gene TRBJ1-4, with 9 positions matching TRBD1. Looked up from germline, CDR1 is MNHNS and CDR2 is SASEGT. The CDR3 has 15 amino acids. J gave up 5 bases and V 7 bases, and 8 bases lay outside the gene matches.

CDR3 amino acids: CASSAETGAYGIFTF. The DNA of the CDR3 is TGTGCCAGCAGCGCCGAGACAGGGGCCTATGGGATTTTCACCTTC. This chain uses TRBV7-6 with TRBJ1-2, with 8 bases that match TRBD1. This CDR3 spans 15 amino acids. Trimming cost V 5 bases and J 13 bases; bases outside gene matches: 18. Germline CDR1 is SGHVS and CDR2 is FNYEAQ.